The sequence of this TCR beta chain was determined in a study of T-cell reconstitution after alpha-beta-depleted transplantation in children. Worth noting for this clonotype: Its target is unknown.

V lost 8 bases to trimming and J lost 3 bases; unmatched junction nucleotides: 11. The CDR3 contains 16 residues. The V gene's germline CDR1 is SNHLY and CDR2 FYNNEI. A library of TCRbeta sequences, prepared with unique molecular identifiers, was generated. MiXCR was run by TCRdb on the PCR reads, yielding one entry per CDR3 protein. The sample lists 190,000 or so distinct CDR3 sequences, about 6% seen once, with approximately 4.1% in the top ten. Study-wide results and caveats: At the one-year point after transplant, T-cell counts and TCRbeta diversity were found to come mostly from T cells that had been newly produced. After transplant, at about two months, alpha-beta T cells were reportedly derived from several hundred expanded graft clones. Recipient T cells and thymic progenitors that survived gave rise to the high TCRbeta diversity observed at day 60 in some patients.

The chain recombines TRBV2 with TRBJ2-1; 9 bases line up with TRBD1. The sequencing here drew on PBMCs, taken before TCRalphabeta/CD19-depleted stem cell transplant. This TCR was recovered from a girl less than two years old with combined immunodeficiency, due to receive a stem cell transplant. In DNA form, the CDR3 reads TGTGCCAGCCGAGGTCCCGGGACAGGGTTCTACAATGAGCAGTTCTTC. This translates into CASRGPGTGFYNEQFF.